This TCR beta chain was identified in a study of PD-1 blockade in classical Hodgkin lymphoma. Study-wide results and limits: Baseline TCR diversity was reportedly lower in newly diagnosed patients than in healthy donors. It was reported as lower still in relapsed/refractory patients. Sources of repertoire differences remain undefined, possibly disease activity or prior therapy.

As for time point: newly diagnosed, previously untreated cHL patient sample. The CD4+ T cells used were purified from thawed PBMCs through magnetic negative selection. Comparator PBMCs were from newly diagnosed, untreated classical Hodgkin lymphoma. This clone showed up just once. The antigen is unknown. Assay used: immunoSEQ multiplex PCR; TCRdb lists only in-frame clones, some missing. Among 30,000 to 40,000 clones listed, around 89% were seen once. V lost 5 bases to trimming and J lost 7 bases, with 15 bases between them. CDR1 MNHEY and CDR2 SMNVEV come from the germline V gene (reference sequence). The CDR3 covers 14 residues.

The sample was CD4+ T cells from blood. The sequence came from a human donor with classical Hodgkin lymphoma. The V and J genes are TRBV27 and TRBJ1-5; possible D gene TRBD1, 6 bases. In nucleotides, the CDR3 is TGTGCCAGCAGTACTCGTAGGGGGAGGCAGCCCCAGCATTTT. This codes for CASSTRRGRQPQHF.